This TCR beta chain was identified during a study of cytomegalovirus exposure and HLA in healthy donors (dated by TCRdb to about 2017). Some background on the complete study: In an earlier analysis of around 540 of the donors, around 290 Gb of sequence data and about 110 million unique TCR beta sequences from roughly 200 million T cells were reported. Of the roughly 410 genotyped donors, 80% to 90% were placed in the genetic ancestry cluster associated with self-reported Caucasian donors. The aim of the study was to test whether cataloging public T cell receptors could identify signatures of past pathogen exposure. Alongside the repertoire data, information on donor age, sex, ethnicity and CMV serostatus was compiled. A later analysis re-analyzed previously published TCR beta repertoires from roughly 630 donors and added high-resolution HLA genotyping to study TCR occurrence patterns. Among 398 genotyped donors of the cohort, an average of roughly 240,000 unique TCR beta nucleotide sequences were sequenced per donor, roughly 20% of them non-productive. Every discovery cohort repertoire had been produced on one sequencing platform. An earlier analysis of 450 to 750 of the donors used high-throughput TCR beta sequencing to judge whether each TCR beta V gene segment behaved as functional or pseudogenic. The number of donors typed differed by locus, with roughly 629-640 for A, B, C, DRB1 and DQB1, 522 for DQA1, under 610 for DPA1, and roughly 450 for DPB1. An early release covering 550 to 650 HLA-typed donors comprised about 300 gigabases of sequencing data and approximately 80 million unique TCR sequences. Using immunosequencing, the study profiled T cell repertoires from around 670 subjects and related those repertoires to cytomegalovirus serostatus. To predict cytomegalovirus infection status, the study combined high-throughput TCR immunosequencing, statistical association of individual TCRs with disease status, and machine learning. A later genetic analysis used genome-wide SNP genotypes for 398 of the 666 donors, treating that subset as a discovery cohort. Along with the approximately 650-subject first cohort, a separate validation cohort of over 90 different subjects was used. HLA typing covered class I and class II loci at four-digit resolution. In the later analysis, no new phenotypic data were used to find candidate immune exposures; instead, reliance was placed on TCR beta sequences and their occurrence across donors. Because of strong linkage in the cohort, roughly five DR-DQ haplotypes were treated as single units for association and clustering.

The library came from the immunoSEQ multiplex PCR assay. For the multiplex PCR, a mixture combining 60 forward primers for TCR Vbeta segments and 13 reverse primers for TCR Jbeta segments was used. The CDR3 region of rearranged TCR beta genes was amplified from genomic DNA with a multiplex PCR assay. The Illumina HiSeq System was used to sequence the amplified TCR beta libraries as 87-base-pair reads. The paper's data handling went like this. A later analysis tallied 70 million to 100 million unique TCR beta chains across the 640 or so repertoires, and about 12 million of those chains were shared by two or more donors. Raw reads were error-corrected and collapsed into unique sequences with a nearest-neighbor algorithm that merged closely related sequences to remove PCR and sequencing errors. V, D and J gene segments were assigned by aligning CDR3 sequences to IMGT reference sequences. For a sequence to be retained, at least a six-nucleotide match to both a V gene segment and a J gene segment was required. A rearrangement counted as productive if the CDR3 had no stop codons and remained in frame with V and J, and every other rearrangement counted as non-productive. Following IMGT convention, CDR3 was defined as the stretch from the second conserved V-encoded cysteine to the conserved J-encoded phenylalanine. The earlier analysis of some 600 of the donors excluded sequences that lacked an unambiguous match to a single V gene segment. An earlier analysis of roughly 590 of the donors called V segments functional above 56.7% productive rearrangements and segregating when the between-donor standard deviation exceeded 5%. A statistical classification framework was built for diagnosing cytomegalovirus status from the catalog of TCR beta chain sequences. V and J gene assignment, in a later analysis, came from comparing TCR nucleotide sequences with IMGT/GENE-DB human TR gene sequences. A later analysis assigned CDR3 sequences and most-parsimonious VDJ recombination scenarios with the TCRdist pipeline. A later analysis defined each TCR beta chain by its CDR3 amino acid sequence plus V-gene family, and excluded reads lacking a unique V-gene family. A later analysis removed 550 to 700 highly shared, low-generation-probability nucleotide sequences to deal with suspected cross-contamination and a sequencing artifact. In a later analysis, a clonal expansion index for each public chain was calculated from normalized within-repertoire ranks of inferred template counts. Generation probabilities in a later analysis came from a VDJ recombination model fitted to out-of-frame rearrangements, and those results were checked against IGoR. Hypergeometric tests were used in a later analysis to score TCR-TCR, TCR-HLA and TCR-CMV co-occurrence, with a repertoire-size bias correction applied to the TCR pairs. A later analysis estimated false discovery rates by permuting HLA or CMV assignments 20 times. A later analysis grouped co-occurring TCRs with DBSCAN, adding TCRdist sequence similarity when clustering within HLA-allele-positive subsets. Co-occurrence clustering excluded repertoires with fewer than 30,000 or more than 120,000 public chains, plus five with anomalous nucleotide sharing. This is the immuneACCESS table as TCRdb keeps it, with only in-frame sequences that have V and J called. A part of the clones is gone; compared with another copy, unresolved V genes explain less than half, and the rest is unexplained. V, J and clone size are taken as reported in that table, and D and trimming were inferred from the DNA itself. Recorded for this sample are more than 85,000 clones; roughly 63% of them occurred a single time. The ten largest make up 6.3% of the sample.

V loses 6 bases, J loses 3 bases, and the germline ends lie 21 bases apart. CDR1 and CDR2 are read off the germline V gene as SGHRS and YFSETQ. The CDR3 has 16 amino acids, counting the end cysteine and phenylalanine. Only CDR3 DNA remains: 48 bases, in frame from the first base. In this sample, this clone turned up a few times. Its antigen is currently not known. No base qualities exist here, and no much larger clone lies one base off it. Results and caveats for the whole study, not just this receptor: While some public TCRs were present in many individuals, most TCR sequences turned up only very rarely across donors. A group of highly shared sequence variants was considered likely to be a technical artifact of the sequencing pipeline. A total of 150 or so TCR beta chains were listed by the study as associated with cytomegalovirus. Roughly uniform sequencing depth across donors was assumed in presence/absence analyses, although this assumption may not hold. An association between a missense DCLRE1C variant and V-gene and J-gene trimming of TCR beta chains was found in a later genetic analysis and replicated in an independent cohort. Because HLA typing was unavailable for some donors at each locus, only the typed subset was used in association tests. Linkage disequilibrium might explain the correlated functional status among segregating V segments, but an unknown experimental factor could not be excluded. An earlier analysis of approximately 600 of the donors showed that most TCR beta V segments appeared in productive rearrangements either about 90% or about 30% of the time, which broadly matched IMGT annotations. In a later analysis, several top co-occurrence clusters were reported to appear linked to parvovirus B19, influenza, CMV and Epstein-Barr virus. According to the authors, the approach could potentially be generalized to other disease states and immunological phenotypes. In vitro tests confirmed that a few of the cytomegalovirus-associated TCR beta chains recognize cytomegalovirus antigens. In both the original and validation cohorts, the classifier was reported to diagnose cytomegalovirus status with high specificity and sensitivity. CMV serostatus was the only immune exposure information available for the cohort. According to a later analysis, TCR association rates differed among HLA loci, with DRB1 alleles showing the most associated TCRs and HLA-C alleles showing the fewest. Compared with the roughly 600-donor mean, donors in an Asian-associated ancestry cluster had fewer N-insertions in productive TCRs, according to a later genetic analysis. According to a later analysis, most CMV-associated TCR beta chains appeared to be HLA-restricted, and the HLA associations seemed to be driven largely by CMV exposure. In a later analysis, HLA-associated TCR beta chains were found to be more clonally expanded and to have lower generation probabilities than equally common non-associated chains. The cohort was sequenced for TCR beta chains only, and without alpha or paired-chain data the features that could be detected were limited. In a later analysis, some 17,000 TCR beta sequences were associated with specific HLA alleles at a false discovery rate of 0.05. Because counts were too low, approximately 18 rarely observed V segments, including chromosome 9 orphons, were excluded from the earlier analysis of 587 of the donors. A further reported finding was that TCR beta sequences accurately predicted the HLA-A and HLA-B alleles for most subjects in the first cohort. When HLA alleles, especially DR and DQ, strongly co-occurred, TCR associations were difficult to assign to individual alleles. The 87-base-pair reads could not distinguish some IMGT-functional V segments, including TRBV6-2 and TRBV6-3, so those segments were excluded.

In total, fewer than 750 healthy bone marrow donors made up the cohort. Cohort members were all nominally healthy when sampled, although unrecorded immune exposures were likely present. The donor was CMV seronegative and belonged to the group of 350 to 400 seronegative cohort members. A peripheral blood sample was collected from each donor, and TCR beta sequencing was performed on peripheral blood mononuclear cells. The Qiagen DNeasy Blood Extraction Kit was used to extract genomic DNA from the blood cell samples. The rearranged chain carries TRBV5-1 and TRBJ1-2; a weak D assignment points to TRBD1 (6 bases agree). Sequencing was performed on PBMCs. The TCR sequence derives from a woman aged 25 to 39 in good health and CMV-seronegative. The CDR3 region has the sequence CASTEVSSGGYYGYTF. Here is the DNA: TGCGCCAGCACTGAAGTTTCTTCGGGGGGCTACTATGGCTACACCTTC.